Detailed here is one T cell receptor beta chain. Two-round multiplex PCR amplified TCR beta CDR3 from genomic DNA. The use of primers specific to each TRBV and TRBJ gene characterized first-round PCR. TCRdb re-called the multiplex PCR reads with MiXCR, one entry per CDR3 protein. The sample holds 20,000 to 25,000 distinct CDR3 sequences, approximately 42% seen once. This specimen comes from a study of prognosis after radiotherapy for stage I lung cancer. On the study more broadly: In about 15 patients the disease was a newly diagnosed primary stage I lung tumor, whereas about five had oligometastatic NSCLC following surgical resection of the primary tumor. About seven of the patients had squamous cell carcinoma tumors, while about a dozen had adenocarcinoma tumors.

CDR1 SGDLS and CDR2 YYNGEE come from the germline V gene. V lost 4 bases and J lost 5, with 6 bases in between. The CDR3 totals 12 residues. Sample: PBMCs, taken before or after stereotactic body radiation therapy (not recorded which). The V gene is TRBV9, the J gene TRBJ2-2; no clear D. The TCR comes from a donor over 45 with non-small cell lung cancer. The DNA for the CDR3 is TGTGCCAGCAGCCCATGGACCGGGGAGCTGTTTTTT. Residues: CASSPWTGELFF.